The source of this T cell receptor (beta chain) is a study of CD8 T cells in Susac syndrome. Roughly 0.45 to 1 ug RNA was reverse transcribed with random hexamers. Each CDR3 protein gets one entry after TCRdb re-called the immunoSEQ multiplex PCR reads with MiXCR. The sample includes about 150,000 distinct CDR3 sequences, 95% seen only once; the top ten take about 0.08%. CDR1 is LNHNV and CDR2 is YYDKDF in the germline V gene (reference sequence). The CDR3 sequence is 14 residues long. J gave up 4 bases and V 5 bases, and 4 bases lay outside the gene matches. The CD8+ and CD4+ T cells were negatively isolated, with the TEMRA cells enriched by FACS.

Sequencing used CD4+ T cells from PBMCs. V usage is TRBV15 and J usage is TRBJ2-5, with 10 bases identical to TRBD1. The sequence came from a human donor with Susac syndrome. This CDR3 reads CATSGQGVAETQYF. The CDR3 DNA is TGTGCCACCAGCGGACAGGGGGTAGCAGAGACCCAGTACTTC.